The 12 T cell receptor beta chains presented below share a single source sample, sequenced in a study of neoadjuvant nivolumab and ipilimumab in lung cancer. Repertoires were generated with immunoSEQ multiplex PCR, while TCRdb's copy carries only in-frame clones and drops some. The sample has tens of thousands of clones, 83% seen once. The sequenced sample was tumor tissue, obtained after neoadjuvant nivolumab, alone or with ipilimumab, at or shortly before surgery. The receptors originated from an adult with non-small cell lung cancer.

The rearrangement uses TRBV7-8 and TRBJ1-5; 10 bases are shared with TRBD1. After removal of 4 bases from V and 0 bases from J, the junction contained 12 bases not matched to a gene. The CDR3 has 19 amino acids. CDR1 is SGHVS, CDR2 FQNEAQ, per germline. The CDR3 DNA reads TGTGCCAGCAGCTCCCGCCGGGACAGGGGAATCTATAGCAATCAGCCCCAGCATTTT. Protein sequence: CASSSRRDRGIYSNQPQHF.

The chain is built from TRBV6-5 and TRBJ1-6, with D unresolved. CDR3 length: 14 residues. Germline CDR1 reads MNHEY; CDR2 reads SVGAGI. Between the trimmed V and J ends, which lost 7 bases and 7 bases, there was a span of 14 bases. The CDR3 DNA reads TGTGCCAGCACCCAGCAAATTAGGAATTCACCCCTCCACTTT. It translates to CASTQQIRNSPLHF.

The chain couples TRBV5-1 to TRBJ2-5, with TRBD2 identical over 12 bases. The V gene end was trimmed by 0 bases and the J gene end by 2 bases; junction bases not matched to a gene: 2. Germline CDR1 is SGHRS and CDR2 is YFSETQ. The CDR3 totals 16 residues. In nucleotides, the CDR3 is TGCGCCAGCAGCTTGGGAGGGACTAGCGGGCAAGAGACCCAGTACTTC. It encodes CASSLGGTSGQETQYF.

This chain links TRBV10-3 with TRBJ2-7, with 7 positions matching TRBD2. In germline, CDR1 is ENHRY, CDR2 SYGVKD. The V gene end was trimmed by 10 bases and the J gene end by 4 bases; junction bases not matched to a gene: 7. The CDR3 has 12 amino acids. The CDR3 sequence: CATTTSLYEQYF. The CDR3 coding sequence is TGTGCCACCACGACTAGCTTGTACGAGCAGTACTTC.

This rearrangement joins TRBV13 to TRBJ2-5; weak D call: TRBD1 (5 bases). V was pared by 3 bases and J by 0 bases, with 8 bases between. The CDR3 has 14 amino acids. The germline CDR1 and CDR2 sequences are PRHDT and FYEKMQ (reference sequence). The CDR3, as DNA: TGTGCCAGCAGCTTCAGGGCGTACCAAGAGACCCAGTACTTC. This sequence encodes CASSFRAYQETQYF.

This clone showed up just a few times. The chain has TRBV7-2 and TRBJ2-6; D gene uncertain. Germline V gene lookup returns CDR1 SGHTA and CDR2 FQGNSA. With 1 base removed from V and 2 bases from J, the gap between germline ends came to 9 bases. The CDR3 sequence is 16 residues long. The CDR3 loop is CASSLDGVPGANVLTF. CDR3 DNA sequence: TGTGCCAGCAGCTTAGATGGGGTCCCTGGGGCCAACGTCCTGACTTTC.

This chain connects TRBV30 to TRBJ1-6; the match to TRBD1 covers 7 bases. Germline loops: CDR1 GTSNPN, CDR2 SVGIG (reference sequence). The CDR3 covers 15 residues. V shed 4 bases, J shed 7 bases, and the junction held 10 bases outside the gene matches. CDR3 residues: CAWTTVDRENSPLHF. The CDR3 bases are TGTGCCTGGACAACCGTCGACAGGGAAAATTCACCCCTCCACTTT.

The chain employs TRBV5-1 and TRBJ2-1; TRBD2 matches 11 bases. Germline V gene data show CDR1 as SGHRS and CDR2 as YFSETQ. V trimming: 0 bases; J trimming: 2 bases; junction bases outside the gene matches: 1. The CDR3 totals 16 residues. As DNA, the CDR3 is TGCGCCAGCAGCTTGGTGACTAGCGGGGCCTACAATGAGCAGTTCTTC. As protein: CASSLVTSGAYNEQFF. The variable domain in full, completed from reference TRBV5-1 and TRBJ2-1, reads KAGVTQTPRYLIKTRGQQVTLSCSPISGHRSVSWYQQTPGQGLQFLFEYFSETQRNKGNFPGRFSGRQFSNSRSEMNVSTLELGDSALYLCASSLVTSGAYNEQFFGPGTRLTVL.

This chain links TRBV15 with TRBJ2-7; D is uncertain. The CDR3 consists of 14 residues. Germline CDR1 is LNHNV and CDR2 is YYDKDF (reference sequence). Trimming removed 3 bases from V and 2 bases from J, with 11 bases in between. The chain's CDR3 is CATSSRPRTYEQYF. The DNA of the CDR3 is TGTGCCACCAGCAGCCGGCCCAGAACCTACGAGCAGTACTTC.

Comment on this clone: Distinct nucleotide sequences in the sample also encode this CDR3. This chain links TRBV5-6 with TRBJ2-6; D possibly corresponds to TRBD2 (6 bases). The germline V gene encodes CDR1 SGHDT and CDR2 YYEEEE. Trimming stripped 1 base from V and 4 bases from J, with 12 bases between. CDR3 size: 16 residues. CDR3 DNA sequence: TGTGCCAGCAGCTTGAATCCGGGAGCAGGGGCCAACGTCCTGACTTTC. It specifies CASSLNPGAGANVLTF. Complete variable domain (other parts from reference TRBV5-6 and TRBJ2-6): DAGVTQSPTHLIKTRGQQVTLRCSPKSGHDTVSWYQQALGQGPQFIFQYYEEEERQRGNFPDRFSGHQFPNYSSELNVNALLLGDSALYLCASSLNPGAGANVLTFGAGSRLTVL.

V gene TRBV2 combines with J gene TRBJ1-5; D not resolved. The germline V and J ends were trimmed by 6 bases and 6 bases, with 9 bases remaining between them. The length of the CDR3 is 12 residues. The germline gives CDR1 SNHLY, CDR2 FYNNEI. CDR3 loop: CASRLTLQPQHF. CDR3 bases: TGTGCCAGCAGGTTAACCCTTCAGCCCCAGCATTTT.

V usage is TRBV19 and J usage is TRBJ1-5; D is unresolved. The length of the CDR3 is 14 residues. Trimming cost V 4 bases and J 0 bases, with 7 bases left between them. Per germline, CDR1 LNHDA and CDR2 SQIVND (reference sequence). CDR3 protein: CASSKSVSNQPQHF. CDR3 DNA sequence: TGTGCCAGTAGTAAATCGGTTAGCAATCAGCCCCAGCATTTT. Full variable domain (rest looked up from reference TRBV19 and TRBJ1-5): DGGITQSPKYLFRKEGQNVTLSCEQNLNHDAMYWYRQDPGQGLRLIYYSQIVNDFQKGDIAEGYSVSREKKESFPLTVTSAQKNPTAFYLCASSKSVSNQPQHFGDGTRLSIL.